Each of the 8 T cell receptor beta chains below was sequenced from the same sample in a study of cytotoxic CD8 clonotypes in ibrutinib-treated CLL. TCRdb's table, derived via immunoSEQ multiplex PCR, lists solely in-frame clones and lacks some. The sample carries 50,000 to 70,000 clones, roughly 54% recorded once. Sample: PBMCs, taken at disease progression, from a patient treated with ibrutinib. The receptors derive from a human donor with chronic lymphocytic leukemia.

CDR3 loop: CASGTGTGGAETQYF. CDR3 nucleotide sequence: TGTGCTAGCGGAACCGGGACAGGGGGCGCAGAGACCCAGTACTTC. The chain uses TRBV7-7 and TRBJ2-5, with 12 positions matching TRBD1. CDR1 and CDR2 (germline): SSHAT, FNYEAQ (reference sequence). The CDR3 loop spans 15 amino acids.

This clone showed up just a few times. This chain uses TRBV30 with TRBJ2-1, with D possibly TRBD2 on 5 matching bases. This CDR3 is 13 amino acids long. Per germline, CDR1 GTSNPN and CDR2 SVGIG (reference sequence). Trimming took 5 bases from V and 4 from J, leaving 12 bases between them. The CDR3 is CAWDEGGYNEQFF. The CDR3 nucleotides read TGTGCCTGGGACGAGGGCGGTTACAATGAGCAGTTCTTC.

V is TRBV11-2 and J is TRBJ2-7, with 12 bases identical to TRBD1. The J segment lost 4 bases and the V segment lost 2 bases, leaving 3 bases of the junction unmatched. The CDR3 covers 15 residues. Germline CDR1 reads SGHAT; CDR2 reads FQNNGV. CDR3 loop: CASSLRGQGAYEQYF. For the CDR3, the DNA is TGTGCCAGCAGCTTAAGGGGACAGGGGGCTTACGAGCAGTACTTC.

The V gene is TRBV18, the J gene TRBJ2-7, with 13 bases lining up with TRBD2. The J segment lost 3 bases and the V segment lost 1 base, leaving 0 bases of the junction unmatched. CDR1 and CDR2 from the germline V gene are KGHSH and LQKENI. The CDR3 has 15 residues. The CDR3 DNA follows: TGTGCCAGCTCACCACGGACTAGCGGGAGCTACGAGCAGTACTTC. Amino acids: CASSPRTSGSYEQYF.

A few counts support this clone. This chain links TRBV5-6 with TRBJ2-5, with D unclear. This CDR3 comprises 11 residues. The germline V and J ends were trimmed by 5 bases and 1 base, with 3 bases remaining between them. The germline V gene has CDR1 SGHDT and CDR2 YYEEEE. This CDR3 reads CASRFQETQYF. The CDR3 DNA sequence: TGTGCCAGCAGGTTCCAAGAGACCCAGTACTTC.

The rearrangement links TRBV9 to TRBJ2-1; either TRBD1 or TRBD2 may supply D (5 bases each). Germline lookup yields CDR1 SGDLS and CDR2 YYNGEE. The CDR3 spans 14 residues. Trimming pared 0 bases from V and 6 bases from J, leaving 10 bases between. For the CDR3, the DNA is TGTGCCAGCAGCGTAGGAGGGGCGGGCAATGAGCAGTTCTTC. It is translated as CASSVGGAGNEQFF.

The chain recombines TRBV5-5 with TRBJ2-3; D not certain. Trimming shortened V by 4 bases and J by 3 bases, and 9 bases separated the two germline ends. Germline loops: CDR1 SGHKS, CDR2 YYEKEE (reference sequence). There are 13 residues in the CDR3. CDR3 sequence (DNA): TGTGCCAGCAGCACTATAGCTACAGATACGCAGTATTTT. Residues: CASSTIATDTQYF.

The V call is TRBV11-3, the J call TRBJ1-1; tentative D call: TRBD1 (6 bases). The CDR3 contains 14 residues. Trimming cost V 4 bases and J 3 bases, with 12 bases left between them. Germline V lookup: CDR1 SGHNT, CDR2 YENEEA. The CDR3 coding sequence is TGTGCCAGCAGCTCCAGGGGTGGTGACACTGAAGCTTTCTTT. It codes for CASSSRGGDTEAFF.